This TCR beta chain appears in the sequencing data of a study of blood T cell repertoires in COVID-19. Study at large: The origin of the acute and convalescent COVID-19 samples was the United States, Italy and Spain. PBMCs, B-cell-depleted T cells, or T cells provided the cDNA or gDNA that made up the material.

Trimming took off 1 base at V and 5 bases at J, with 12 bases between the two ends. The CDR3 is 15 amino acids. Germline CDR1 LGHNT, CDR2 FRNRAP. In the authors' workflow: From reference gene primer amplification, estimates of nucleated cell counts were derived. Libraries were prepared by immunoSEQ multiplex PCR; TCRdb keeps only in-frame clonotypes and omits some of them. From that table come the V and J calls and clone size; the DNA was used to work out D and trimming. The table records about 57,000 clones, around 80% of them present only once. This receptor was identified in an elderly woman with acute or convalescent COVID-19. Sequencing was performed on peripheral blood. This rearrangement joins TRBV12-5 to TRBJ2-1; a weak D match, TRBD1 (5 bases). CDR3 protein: CASGLGGWNHNEQFF. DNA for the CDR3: TGTGCTAGTGGTTTGGGGGGCTGGAACCACAATGAGCAGTTCTTC.